Many counts were recorded for the clone carrying this TCR beta chain. Its specificity is unknown. These data originate in a study of T cell repertoires in cytomegalovirus infection. Overall study: In public TCR beta signatures, there were indications of both CMV infection and matching HLA type.

The J segment lost 6 bases and the V segment lost 5 bases, leaving 6 bases of the junction unmatched. Per germline, CDR1 SGHTA and CDR2 FQGNSA. The CDR3 is made up of 15 amino acids. TCRdb reanalysed the reads using MiXCR and keeps one entry per CDR3 protein. The sample includes 700,000 to 900,000 distinct CDR3 sequences, roughly 29% of them seen just once. Regarding the study as a whole: HLA-C-restricted TCR beta clonotypes specific for CMV led the ex vivo response.

This TCR was recovered from a human donor in good health (CMV status not recorded). Some clones in this sample may be carry-over from other donors' samples. The chain joins TRBV7-2 to TRBJ2-3, with 12 bases lining up with TRBD2. This specimen consisted of cultured CD8+ T cells from PBMCs, obtained from culture after CMV antigen stimulation. The chain's CDR3 is CASSQTSGGSDTQYF. The CDR3 DNA sequence: TGTGCCAGCAGCCAGACTAGCGGGGGATCTGATACGCAGTATTTT.